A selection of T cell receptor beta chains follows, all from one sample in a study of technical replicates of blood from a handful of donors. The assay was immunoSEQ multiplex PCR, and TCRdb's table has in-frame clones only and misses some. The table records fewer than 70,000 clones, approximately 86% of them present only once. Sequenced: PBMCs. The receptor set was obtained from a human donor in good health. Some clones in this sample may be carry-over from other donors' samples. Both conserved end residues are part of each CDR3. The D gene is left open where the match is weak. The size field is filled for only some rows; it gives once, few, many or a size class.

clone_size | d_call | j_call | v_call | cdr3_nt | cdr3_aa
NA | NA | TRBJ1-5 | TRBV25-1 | TGTGCCAGCAGTGAATCGGGGAATCAGCCCCAGCATTTT | CASSESGNQPQHF
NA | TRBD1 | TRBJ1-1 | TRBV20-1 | TGCAGTGCTAGGGGGACAGTTGAAGCTTTCTTT | CSARGTVEAFF
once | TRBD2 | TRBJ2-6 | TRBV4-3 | TGCGCCAGCAGCCAACTACTAGCGGGTTACTCTGGGGCCAACGTCCTGACTTTC | CASSQLLAGYSGANVLTF
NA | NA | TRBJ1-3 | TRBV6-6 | TGTGCCAGCAAACCGGGATCCACCATCCCCACCATATATTTT | CASKPGSTIPTIYF
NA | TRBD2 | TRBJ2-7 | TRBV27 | TGTGCCAGCAGTTTATTGGCCACTAGCGTATCCTACGAGCAGTACTTC | CASSLLATSVSYEQYF
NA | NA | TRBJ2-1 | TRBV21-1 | TGTGCCAGCAGCATACAACTAGCGGGAGTTGTAAATGAGCAGTTCTTC | CASSIQLAGVVNEQFF
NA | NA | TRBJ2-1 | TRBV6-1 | TGTGCCAGCATAGAGAGGGGGTTCTACAATGAGCAGTTCTTC | CASIERGFYNEQFF
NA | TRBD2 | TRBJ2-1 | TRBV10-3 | TGTGCCATCAATCCTAGCGGGGAGGTCTACAATGAGCAGTTCTTC | CAINPSGEVYNEQFF
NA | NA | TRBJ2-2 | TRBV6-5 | TGTGCCAGCAGTTACACACGCTCCGGGGAGCTGTTTTTT | CASSYTRSGELFF
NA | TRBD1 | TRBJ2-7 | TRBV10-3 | TGTGCCATCAGCGGACAGGGGGCCCCCTACGAGCAGTACTTC | CAISGQGAPYEQYF
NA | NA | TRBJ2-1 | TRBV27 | TGTGCCAGCAGTCCCCGTGTTTGGCGGGATTCCTACAATGAGCAGTTCTTC | CASSPRVWRDSYNEQFF
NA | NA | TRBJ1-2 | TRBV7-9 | TGTGCCAGCAGCTTGGCCAGGGAGGACGGCTACACCTTC | CASSLAREDGYTF
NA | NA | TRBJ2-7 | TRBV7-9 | TGTGCCAGCAGCTCCCCCGACGGGTCTCGGCAGTACTTC | CASSSPDGSRQYF
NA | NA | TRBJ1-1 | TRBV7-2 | TGTGCCAGCAGCTCGCAACCGGGCACTGAAGCTTTCTTT | CASSSQPGTEAFF
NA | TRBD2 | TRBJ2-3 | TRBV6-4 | TGTGCCAGCAGTGAACTAGCGGGGGGCGTAGATACGCAGTATTTT | CASSELAGGVDTQYF
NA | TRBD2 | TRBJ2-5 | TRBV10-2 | TGCGCCAGCAGTGAGTCGAAGGCTAGCGGGATAGGTGAGACCCAGTACTTC | CASSESKASGIGETQYF
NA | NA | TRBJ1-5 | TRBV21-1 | TGTGCCAGCAGCAAAAAATTTACGGCAGGAGGGGACTCGGGAGAACAGCCCCAGCATTTT | CASSKKFTAGGDSGEQPQHF